The clone carrying this T cell receptor (beta chain) was found many times. Its target is unknown. This CDR3 region has 17 residues. The V gene end was trimmed by 0 bases and the J gene end by 4 bases; junction bases not matched to a gene: 6. The germline V gene encodes CDR1 SGDLS and CDR2 YYNGEE. The data stem from a study of T cells in Graves' hyperthyroidism and ophthalmopathy. Findings of the study overall: Model-based prediction identified ophthalmopathy a median about 6 months prior to its onset. Classification by a 13 V-J model distinguished ophthalmopathy from stable hyperthyroidism.

Clinical symptoms, serum thyroxine, TRAb, thyroid ultrasound and orbital computed tomography established diagnosis. TCR beta CDR3 regions were amplified from RNA transcripts. The HTBI primer set served for first-round RT-PCR of the TCR CDR3. TCRdb reprocessed the multiplex PCR reads via MiXCR and lists one record per CDR3 protein. The sample consists of about 570,000 distinct CDR3 sequences, roughly 15% of them appearing once. Sample: blood. The receptor comes from a woman aged 40 to 55 with Graves' hyperthyroidism. This chain uses TRBV9 with TRBJ2-3, with TRBD2 identical over 12 bases. In DNA, the CDR3 is TGTGCCAGCAGCGTAGTAGCTAGCGGGAGGGCAGCAGATACGCAGTATTTT. It translates to CASSVVASGRAADTQYF. The entire variable domain, with the rest obtained from reference TRBV9 and TRBJ2-3, is as follows: DSGVTQTPKHLITATGQRVTLRCSPRSGDLSVYWYQQSLDQGLQFLIQYYNGEERAKGNILERFSAQQFPDLHSELNLSSLELGDSALYFCASSVVASGRAADTQYFGPGTRLTVL.